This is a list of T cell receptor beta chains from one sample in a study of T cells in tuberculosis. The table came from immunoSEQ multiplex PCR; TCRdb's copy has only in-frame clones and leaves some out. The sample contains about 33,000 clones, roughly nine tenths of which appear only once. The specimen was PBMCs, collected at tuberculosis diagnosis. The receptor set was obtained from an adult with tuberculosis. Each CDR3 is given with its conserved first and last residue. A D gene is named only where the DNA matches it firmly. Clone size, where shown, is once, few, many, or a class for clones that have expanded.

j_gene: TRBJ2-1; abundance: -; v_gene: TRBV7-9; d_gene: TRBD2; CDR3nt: TGTGCCAGCAGCTTAGGACGGGAGGGATCCTACAATGAGCAGTTCTTC; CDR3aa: CASSLGREGSYNEQFF
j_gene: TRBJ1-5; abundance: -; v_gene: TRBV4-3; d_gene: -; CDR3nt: TGCGCCAGCAGCCAAGAATATCCCCACAGGGTCAGCAATCAGCCCCAGCATTTT; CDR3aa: CASSQEYPHRVSNQPQHF
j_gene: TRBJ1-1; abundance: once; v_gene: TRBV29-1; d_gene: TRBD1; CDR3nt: TGCAGCGCTGAGGGACAGAGGAACACTGAAGCTTTCTTT; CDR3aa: CSAEGQRNTEAFF
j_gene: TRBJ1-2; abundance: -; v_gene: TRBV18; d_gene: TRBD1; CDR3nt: TGTGCCAGCTCACGAGACAGGGATGGCTACACCTTC; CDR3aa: CASSRDRDGYTF
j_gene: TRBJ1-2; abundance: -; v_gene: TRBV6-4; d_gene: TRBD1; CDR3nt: TGTGCCAGCAGTGCGGGACAGGGAAGCTATGGCTACACCTTC; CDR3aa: CASSAGQGSYGYTF
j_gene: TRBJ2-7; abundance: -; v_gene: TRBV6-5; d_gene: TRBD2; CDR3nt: TGTGCCAGCAGTTCCGGGAGGGACGAGCAGTACTTC; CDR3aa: CASSSGRDEQYF
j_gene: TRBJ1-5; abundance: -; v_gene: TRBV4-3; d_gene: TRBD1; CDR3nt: TGCGCCAGCAGCCAAGATTTGGGACAGGACTACAATCAGCCCCAGCATTTT; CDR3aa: CASSQDLGQDYNQPQHF
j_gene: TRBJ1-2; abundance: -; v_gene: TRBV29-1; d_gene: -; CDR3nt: TGCAGCGTTGAAGAACAGGGACATGGCTACACCTTC; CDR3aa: CSVEEQGHGYTF
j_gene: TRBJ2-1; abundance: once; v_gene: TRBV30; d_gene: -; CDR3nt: TGTGCCTGGAGTGTAGCAAATGAGCAGTTCTTC; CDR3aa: CAWSVANEQFF
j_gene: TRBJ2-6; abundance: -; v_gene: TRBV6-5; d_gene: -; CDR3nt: TGTGCCAGCGTTAAAACGAGCTCTGGGGCCAACGTCCTGACTTTC; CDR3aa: CASVKTSSGANVLTF
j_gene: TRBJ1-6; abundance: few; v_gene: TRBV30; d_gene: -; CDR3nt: TGTGCCTGGAGGGGGGACATTCTTAATTCACCCCTCCACTTT; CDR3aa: CAWRGDILNSPLHF
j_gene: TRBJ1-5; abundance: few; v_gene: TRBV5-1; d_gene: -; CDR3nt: TGCGCCAGCAGCTCGGATGGACAGCCCAATCAGCCCCAGCATTTT; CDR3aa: CASSSDGQPNQPQHF
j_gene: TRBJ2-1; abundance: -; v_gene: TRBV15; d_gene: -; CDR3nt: TGTGCCACCAGCAGAGAATGGGGCAGGGACAATGAGCAGTTCTTC; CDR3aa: CATSREWGRDNEQFF